A selection of T cell receptor beta chains follows, all from one sample in a study of shared clonotypes between healthy human individuals. Profiled with immunoSEQ multiplex PCR; TCRdb holds only in-frame clones, not every one. The profile shows some 2,500,000 clones, 85% to 95% of them singletons. The sample comprised naive CD4+ T cells from PBMCs. These receptors all come from a man aged 18 to 29 in good health. Some clones in this sample may be carry-over from other donors' samples. CDR3s include the opening cysteine and the closing phenylalanine or tryptophan. The D gene is left open where the match is weak. Rows give clone size only sometimes, using once, few, many, or a class for an expanded clone.

size,J,V,D,DNA,CDR3
.,TRBJ2-1,TRBV10-3,.,TGTGCCACCGCAGGGACCAAGAAGCCCATGGAACAGTTCTTC,CATAGTKKPMEQFF
.,TRBJ1-4,TRBV18,TRBD1,TGTGCCAGCTCCCCCACGGGACAGGGTATCCGGAAACTGTTTTTT,CASSPTGQGIRKLFF
.,TRBJ2-7,TRBV28,TRBD1,TGTGCCAGCAGACTCCGGGACAGTGGCGAGCAGTACTTC,CASRLRDSGEQYF
.,TRBJ1-2,TRBV11-2,.,TGTGCCAGCAGCTTAGATCAGGGCAGCTTTCATGGCTACACCTTC,CASSLDQGSFHGYTF
.,TRBJ2-1,TRBV30,.,TGTGCCTGGAGTGAGCGTTTCGGGAGCAATGAGCAGTTCTTC,CAWSERFGSNEQFF
.,TRBJ2-1,TRBV7-3,.,TGTGCCAGCAGCCCCGTGTCAGGGGCACGGAATGAGCAGTTCTTC,CASSPVSGARNEQFF
.,TRBJ1-2,TRBV29-1,.,TGCAGCGTTCTTTCCCGACGGGGTGATGGCTACACCTTC,CSVLSRRGDGYTF
.,TRBJ2-1,TRBV7-9,.,TGTGCCAGCAGCTTAGGTCGGAGCCGGGGGGCCTCCTACAATGAGCAGTTCTTC,CASSLGRSRGASYNEQFF
once,TRBJ2-1,TRBV28,.,TGTGCCAGCAGTTTAGGGAGTTTTGCGCAGTTCTTC,CASSLGSFAQFF
.,TRBJ2-7,TRBV6-6,.,TGTGCCAGCAGTATGGGCCAAACCTACGAGCAGTACTTC,CASSMGQTYEQYF
.,TRBJ1-1,TRBV10-3,.,TGTGCCATCAGTGCAGGGGTTACTGAAGCTTTCTTT,CAISAGVTEAFF
.,TRBJ1-1,TRBV5-1,.,TGCGCCAGCAGCTTGGATGAGGGTATGAACACTGAAGCTTTCTTT,CASSLDEGMNTEAFF
.,TRBJ2-3,TRBV5-1,TRBD2,TGCGCCAGCAGCTTAGATAGCGGGATTATCACAGATACGCAGTATTTT,CASSLDSGIITDTQYF
.,TRBJ2-5,TRBV7-9,.,TGTGCCAGCAGCTATGGAGAGACCCAGTACTTC,CASSYGETQYF
.,TRBJ2-1,TRBV5-1,TRBD2,TGCGCCAGCAGGACTAGCGGGGCCCCCAATGAGCAGTTCTTC,CASRTSGAPNEQFF
.,TRBJ2-2,TRBV28,TRBD1,TGTGCCAGCAGTCGACCCGGGACAGCCACCGGGGAGCTGTTTTTT,CASSRPGTATGELFF
.,TRBJ2-2,TRBV2,.,TGTGCCAGTGGATTGGGGACAACGAACACCGGGGAGCTGTTTTTT,CASGLGTTNTGELFF
.,TRBJ2-7,TRBV9,TRBD2,TGTGCCAGCAGCGTAGAGCCCTCTAGCGGGAAAAACTACGAGCAGTACTTC,CASSVEPSSGKNYEQYF
once,TRBJ2-7,TRBV19,TRBD1,TGTGCCAGTAGTATAGACAGGGGGCGGCACTGTAGCTCCTACGAGCAGTACTTC,CASSIDRGRHCSSYEQYF
.,TRBJ1-5,TRBV10-3,.,TGTGCCATAGCCGGGACACCCCAAGGGAGCAATCAGCCCCAGCATTTT,CAIAGTPQGSNQPQHF
.,TRBJ1-4,TRBV2,.,TGTGCCAGCCTCCGTCGGGGGGGGCCAGGTGAAAAACTGTTTTTT,CASLRRGGPGEKLFF
.,TRBJ2-2,TRBV7-3,.,TGTGCCAGCAGCTTAGACGGAGGGAGAACCGGGGAGCTGTTTTTT,CASSLDGGRTGELFF
.,TRBJ2-1,TRBV18,TRBD2,TGTGCCAGCCTAGAAACTAGCGGCTACAATGAGCAGTTCTTC,CASLETSGYNEQFF
.,TRBJ2-7,TRBV6-1,.,TGTGCCAGCCGGACGGGTCGCGGTCTAGGCGAGCAGTACTTC,CASRTGRGLGEQYF
once,TRBJ2-1,TRBV6-4,TRBD2,TGTGCCAGCAGTAACCTTCTAGCGGGGGGTGAGCAGTTCTTC,CASSNLLAGGEQFF
once,TRBJ2-7,TRBV5-4,.,TGTGCCAGCAGCCCCGTCGGATGGCGGGACCACTCCTACGAGCAGTACTTC,CASSPVGWRDHSYEQYF
once,TRBJ2-7,TRBV28,TRBD2,TGTGCCAGCACACGTCTAGGACTAGCGGGAGGGCCGCCTTCCTACGAGCAGTACTTC,CASTRLGLAGGPPSYEQYF
.,TRBJ2-7,TRBV30,TRBD1,TGTGCCTGGAGTCCCTCTAGGACAGGGGTCGGCGAGCAGTACTTC,CAWSPSRTGVGEQYF
.,TRBJ2-2,TRBV7-3,.,TGTGCCAGCAGCTTAACACCGAACACCGGGGAGCTGTTTTTT,CASSLTPNTGELFF
.,TRBJ2-3,TRBV2,.,TGTGCCAGCAGCCAAGGGGCAGATACGCAGTATTTT,CASSQGADTQYF
.,TRBJ2-4,TRBV5-6,TRBD2,TGTGCCAGCAGCCCCATGAGCGGGAGAGGTGCCAAAAACATTCAGTACTTC,CASSPMSGRGAKNIQYF
.,TRBJ1-2,TRBV30,.,TGTGCCTGGAGTGTAACCCGGGGGCGCGGCTACACCTTC,CAWSVTRGRGYTF
.,TRBJ2-1,TRBV7-8,.,TGTGCCAGCAGCTTAGTTGGAGGGAGCTCCTACAATGAGCAGTTCTTC,CASSLVGGSSYNEQFF
.,TRBJ2-1,TRBV18,TRBD2,TGTGCCAGCTCGCCACTAGCGGGAGCAGATGAGCAGTTCTTC,CASSPLAGADEQFF
.,TRBJ2-7,TRBV5-1,TRBD2,TGCGCCAGCAGCCACGGACTAGCGGGAGGCGAGCAGTACTTC,CASSHGLAGGEQYF
.,TRBJ1-5,TRBV27,.,TGTGCCAGCAGTTTATCGAGGGACGGTCAACTAGCCCAGCATTTT,CASSLSRDGQLAQHF
.,TRBJ2-7,TRBV11-2,TRBD2,TGTGCCAGCAGCCCACGGTATAGCGGGGAGGCGTCCTACGAGCAGTACTTC,CASSPRYSGEASYEQYF
.,TRBJ2-3,TRBV10-1,TRBD2,TGCGCCAGCAGTGAGTCCGCGGGAGAAACAGATACGCAGTATTTT,CASSESAGETDTQYF
.,TRBJ1-1,TRBV7-2,.,TGTGCCAGCAGCTTTCGGCGACGGACTGAAGCTTTCTTT,CASSFRRRTEAFF
.,TRBJ1-2,TRBV7-9,.,TGTGCCAGCAGCTTGACGGCCAACGGCTACACCTTC,CASSLTANGYTF
.,TRBJ1-1,TRBV7-8,TRBD1,TGTGCCAGCAGCCCCCAGGGGGCGGGGGGCACTGAAGCTTTCTTT,CASSPQGAGGTEAFF